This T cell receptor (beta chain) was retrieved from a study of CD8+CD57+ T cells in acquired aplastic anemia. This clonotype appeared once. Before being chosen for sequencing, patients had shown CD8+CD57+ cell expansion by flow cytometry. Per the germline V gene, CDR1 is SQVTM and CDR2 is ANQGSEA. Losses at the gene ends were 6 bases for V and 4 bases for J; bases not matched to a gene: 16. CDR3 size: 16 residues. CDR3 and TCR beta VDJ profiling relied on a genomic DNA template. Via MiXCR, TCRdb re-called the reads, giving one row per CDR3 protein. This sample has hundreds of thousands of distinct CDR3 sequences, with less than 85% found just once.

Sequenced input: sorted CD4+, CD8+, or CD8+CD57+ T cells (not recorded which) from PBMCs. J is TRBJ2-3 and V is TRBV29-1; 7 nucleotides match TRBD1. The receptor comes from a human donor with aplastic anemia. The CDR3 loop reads CSVQRQGLVGSDTQYF. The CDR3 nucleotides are TGCAGCGTCCAAAGACAGGGTTTGGTCGGGTCAGATACGCAGTATTTT.